Listed below are T cell receptor beta chains from one sample, sequenced in a study of CXCR3-negative and CXCR3-positive naive CD8 T cells. TCRdb reprocessed the 5' RACE reads, keeping one entry per CDR3 protein, no DNA. Here the sample table reports roughly 100,000 distinct CDR3 sequences. Sequencing input: naive CXCR3- CD8+ T cells from blood. These receptors originate from a human donor in good health. Some clones in this sample may be carry-over from other donors' samples. Each CDR3 is given with its conserved first and last residue. The listing skips clone size in some rows; elsewhere it reads once, few, many or a size class.

v_call	cdr3_length	clone_size	j_call	cdr3_aa
TRBV6-2/TRBV6-3	12	.	TRBJ2-5	CASSYSPETQYF
TRBV4-3	14	.	TRBJ1-1	CASSQEEWDTEAFF
TRBV6-1	13	.	TRBJ2-7	CASSESVSYEQYF
TRBV7-2	16	.	TRBJ1-3	CASSSPFESGWNTIYF
TRBV20-1	14	.	TRBJ2-4	CSAPARAAPNIQYF
TRBV13	14	.	TRBJ2-7	CASSLGRAVDEQYF
TRBV7-9	15	.	TRBJ1-3	CASSPSGSSGNTIYF
TRBV12-3/TRBV12-4	16	.	TRBJ2-1	CASSESRDTGYNEQFF
TRBV14	16	.	TRBJ2-7	CASSHEATAPSYEQYF
TRBV29-1	11	.	TRBJ2-7	CSAGTGGEQYF
TRBV7-6	12	.	TRBJ1-3	CASSLDGNTIYF
TRBV27	14	.	TRBJ2-5	CASSLVGRQETQYF
TRBV20-1	16	.	TRBJ2-5	CSARDLAGGVGETQYF
TRBV19	18	.	TRBJ2-1	CASSMFRDSASSYNEQFF
TRBV30	13	.	TRBJ2-7	CAWTGVRTYEQYF
TRBV27	15	.	TRBJ2-7	CASRPSGSPIYEQYF
TRBV29-1	14	medium-sized	TRBJ2-1	CSVSGTVTYNEQFF
TRBV10-3	17	.	TRBJ2-3	CAIRPEDGTWSTDTQYF
TRBV10-3	17	.	TRBJ2-6	CAISELPTVAGANVLTF
TRBV7-9	13	.	TRBJ2-1	CASSFGAYNEQFF
TRBV11-2	16	.	TRBJ2-1	CASSSRTSGGYNEQFF
TRBV20-1	14	.	TRBJ2-1	CSARDPWGVSEQFF